These 10 T cell receptor beta chains were sequenced from one sample in a study of immune evolution from preneoplasia to lung adenocarcinoma. Some clones are missing from TCRdb's copy, which holds only in-frame ones; the method was immunoSEQ multiplex PCR. The repertoire holds about 7,900 clones, 75% to 85% seen once, with about 2.9% in the top ten. The specimen sequenced was FFPE minimally invasive lung adenocarcinoma tissue. These receptors were taken from a person aged 70 to 79 with lung adenocarcinoma.

V gene TRBV5-1 combines with J gene TRBJ1-1, with 7 bases identical to TRBD1. J lost 4 bases, V lost 6 bases, and 12 bases had no gene match. Per germline, CDR1 SGHRS and CDR2 YFSETQ. The CDR3 has 15 residues. The CDR3 sequence: CASTPQGEWGTEAFF. CDR3 coding DNA: TGCGCCAGCACCCCTCAGGGGGAATGGGGCACTGAAGCTTTCTTT.

CDR3 sequence (DNA): TGCGCCAGCAGCCCAGACAGGGCGGGCTATGGCTACACCTTC. Protein: CASSPDRAGYGYTF. The V call is TRBV4-1, the J call TRBJ1-2, with 7 bases aligning to TRBD1. The V gene's germline CDR1 is MGHRA and CDR2 YSYEKL. V dropped 4 bases and J dropped 4; count of bases not matched to a gene: 6. The CDR3 has 14 amino acids.

This chain links TRBV2 with TRBJ2-2, with D tentatively TRBD2 (6 bases). Germline V gene lookup returns CDR1 SNHLY and CDR2 FYNNEI. V lost 3 bases and J lost 1, with 9 bases in between. This CDR3 region has 15 residues. CDR3 in DNA: TGTGCCAGCAGTGAGCGGGACGAGAACACCGGGGAGCTGTTTTTT. Translated, it gives CASSERDENTGELFF.

The V and J genes are TRBV28 and TRBJ1-2, with 8 bases matching TRBD1. The CDR3 is made up of 14 amino acids. With V trimmed by 4 bases and J by 7 bases, 8 bases remained unmatched. CDR1 and CDR2 (germline): MDHEN, SYDVKM. The CDR3 sequence is CASSSVGRGLGYTF. The CDR3, as DNA: TGTGCCAGCAGTTCTGTGGGCAGGGGGCTTGGCTACACCTTC.

This chain links TRBV27 with TRBJ2-2; 10 nucleotides align to TRBD2. CDR3 size: 16 residues. V dropped 5 bases and J dropped 2; count of bases not matched to a gene: 5. In germline, CDR1 is MNHEY, CDR2 SMNVEV (reference sequence). CDR3 sequence (DNA): TGTGCCAGCAGTCGGCTAGCGGGGGTTAACACCGGGGAGCTGTTTTTT. It codes for CASSRLAGVNTGELFF.

This clone was observed a single time. The chain has TRBV2 and TRBJ2-7; possibly TRBD1 for D (6 bases). Looked up from germline, CDR1 is SNHLY and CDR2 is FYNNEI. V dropped 4 bases and J dropped 2 bases, with 9 bases sitting between them. This CDR3 has 13 amino acids. The CDR3 DNA reads TGTGCCAGCAGTGGGACAGCGACCTACGAGCAGTACTTC. It codes for CASSGTATYEQYF.

The genes are TRBV5-1 and TRBJ2-5, with TRBD1 matching 11 bases. Per the germline V gene, CDR1 is SGHRS and CDR2 is YFSETQ. CDR3 length: 16 amino acids. V lost 0 bases and J lost 1; bases outside the gene matches: 2. CDR3 sequence reads: CASSLGTGGFQETQYF. CDR3 bases: TGCGCCAGCAGCTTGGGGACAGGGGGCTTCCAAGAGACCCAGTACTTC.

The chain joins TRBV5-4 to TRBJ1-2, with 9 bases that match TRBD1. V was pared by 1 base and J by 8 bases, with 15 bases of the junction left unmatched. From germline, CDR1 is SGHNT and CDR2 YYREEE (reference sequence). The CDR3 consists of 17 residues. The CDR3 spells CASSLFRGTDRGNGYTF. In DNA form, the CDR3 reads TGTGCCAGCAGCTTGTTTCGGGGAACGGACAGGGGTAACGGCTACACCTTC.

The V and J genes are TRBV30 and TRBJ1-6; no clear D gene. Deletions cut 8 bases from V and 8 bases from J, with 10 bases between. The CDR3 has 11 amino acids. The germline gives CDR1 GTSNPN, CDR2 SVGIG (reference sequence). The CDR3 DNA follows: TGTGCCGCTGCGAGGGATTCACCCCTCCACTTT. Encoded protein: CAAARDSPLHF.

This sequence joins TRBV11-2 and TRBJ1-1; D unresolved. The V gene lost 6 bases and the J gene lost 5 bases, with 16 bases spanning the gap. Germline values: CDR1 SGHAT, CDR2 FQNNGV. The CDR3 extends over 14 amino acids. This CDR3 reads CASRFITEGTEAFF. In nucleotides, the CDR3 is TGTGCCAGCAGGTTCATTACCGAGGGAACTGAAGCTTTCTTT. Looking up the rest from reference TRBV11-2 and TRBJ1-1 gives the full variable domain: EAGVAQSPRYKIIEKRQSVAFWCNPISGHATLYWYQQILGQGPKLLIQFQNNGVVDDSQLPKDRFSAERLKGVDSTLKIQPAKLEDSAVYLCASRFITEGTEAFFGQGTRLTVV.